Detailed here is one TCR beta chain. Its antigen is not known. Germline V lookup: CDR1 KGHDR, CDR2 SFDVKD. The CDR3 consists of 12 residues. Trimming took off 11 bases at V and 4 bases at J, with 10 bases between the two ends. The sample belongs to a study of T cell responses to AZD1222 COVID-19 vaccine. Points from the study as a whole: Donors in the cohort were predominantly white British and more often female, and clonal diversity was possibly underestimated. The reported proportion of spike-specific TCRs targeting unmutated variant regions was nearly half.

Some clones are missing from TCRdb's copy, which holds only in-frame ones; the method was immunoSEQ multiplex PCR. Of roughly 120,000 clones in the sample, 93% were seen once. Source: peripheral blood, taken on day 0 of AZD1222 vaccination. This receptor was obtained from an adult in good health. The V gene is TRBV24-1, the J gene TRBJ2-2, with unresolved D. CDR3 amino acids: CAIALSTGELFF. For the CDR3, the DNA is TGTGCCATCGCCCTTTCCACCGGGGAGCTGTTTTTT.